This TCR beta chain was observed in a study of EBV T-cell therapy then PD-1 blockade in nasopharyngeal carcinoma. About this clone itself: The antigen remains undetermined.

Germline loops: CDR1 SQVTM, CDR2 ANQGSEA. Trimming took 5 bases from V and 3 from J, leaving 16 bases between them. The CDR3 is 15 residues long. The table came from immunoSEQ multiplex PCR; TCRdb's copy has only in-frame clones and leaves some out. The data show 19,000 or so clones, 80% to 85% seen once. The sample's treatment: AdE1-LMPpoly-expanded autologous EBV-specific T-cell therapy followed by anti-PD-1 nivolumab. The source material was CD8+ T cells from blood, sampled at day 0 from a patient whose treatment included autologous EBV-specific T cells and nivolumab. The chain combines TRBV29-1 with TRBJ2-2, with D tentatively TRBD2 (5 bases). The receptor's source is a man between 40 and 49 years old with nasopharyngeal carcinoma. The CDR3 region has the DNA TGCAGCGTTCGACCGGGTCCCGGGGACACCGGGGAGCTGTTTTTT. Residues: CSVRPGPGDTGELFF.